What follows are 8 T cell receptor beta chains derived from one specimen sequenced in a study of blood T cell repertoires in COVID-19. Clones were read by immunoSEQ multiplex PCR, and TCRdb kept only the in-frame ones, dropping some. The sample contains roughly 68,000 clones, roughly 84% of which appear only once. Sequencing was carried out using peripheral blood. These TCRs come from a middle-aged man with active COVID-19.

The rearrangement uses TRBV5-1 and TRBJ2-3; D is unclear. V shed 4 bases and J shed 4 bases, with 16 bases lying between them. The CDR3 totals 15 residues. CDR1 SGHRS and CDR2 YFSETQ come from the germline V gene. CDR3 bases: TGCGCCAGCAGCCCTCGGGTAGGAATCTCAGATACGCAGTATTTT. Protein product: CASSPRVGISDTQYF.

The chain combines TRBV6-5 with TRBJ2-7; 9 bases match TRBD1. CDR1 MNHEY and CDR2 SVGAGI come from the germline V gene. J gave up 2 bases and V 6 bases, and 8 bases lay outside the gene matches. The CDR3 length is 15 residues. The CDR3 sequence: CASRLGQGGTYEQYF. The CDR3, as DNA: TGTGCCAGCAGACTGGGACAGGGAGGCACCTACGAGCAGTACTTC.

The CDR3 sequence: CASSPYNEQFF. CDR3 coding DNA: TGCGCCAGCAGTCCTTACAATGAGCAGTTCTTC. This sequence joins TRBV10-2 and TRBJ2-1; no reliable D call. Trimming cost V 5 bases and J 4 bases, with 3 bases left between them. CDR1 is WSHSY, CDR2 SAAADI, per germline. The length of the CDR3 is 11 residues.

V gene TRBV11-3 combines with J gene TRBJ2-3; 7 bases align to TRBD1. V lost 2 bases, J lost 13 bases, and 12 bases stayed unmatched. This CDR3 spans 14 amino acids. Germline CDR1 is SGHNT and CDR2 is YENEEA. The CDR3 region is CASSLSPRQGEKYF. DNA of the CDR3: TGTGCCAGCAGCTTATCCCCCAGGCAGGGGGAAAAGTATTTT.

CDR3 protein: CASSLVQGWDEQYF. The CDR3 DNA is TGTGCCAGCAGCTTAGTACAGGGGTGGGACGAGCAGTACTTC. The genes are TRBV7-2 and TRBJ2-7; 7 bases agree with TRBD1. The CDR3 spans 14 residues. Germline V gene sequence: CDR1 SGHTA, CDR2 FQGNSA. The J segment lost 5 bases and the V segment lost 1 base, leaving 5 bases of the junction unmatched. Full variable domain (remainder filled in from reference TRBV7-2 and TRBJ2-7): GAGVSQSPSNKVTEKGKDVELRCDPISGHTALYWYRQSLGQGLEFLIYFQGNSAPDKSGLPSDRFSAERTGGSVSTLTIQRTQQEDSAVYLCASSLVQGWDEQYFGPGTRLTVT.

The rearrangement joins TRBV6-5 to TRBJ1-6; D gene unclear. Germline V lookup: CDR1 MNHEY, CDR2 SVGAGI. The CDR3 totals 15 residues. The V gene lost 8 bases and the J gene lost 1 base, with 12 bases spanning the gap. CDR3 sequence (DNA): TGTGCCAGCCGGCTTGACACGTCCTATAATTCACCCCTCCACTTT. The encoded protein is CASRLDTSYNSPLHF.

CDR3 nucleotide sequence: TGCGCCAGCAGCCAAGACAGGGGACAGCCCCAGCATTTT. Amino acid sequence: CASSQDRGQPQHF. J is TRBJ1-5 and V is TRBV5-1; the match to TRBD1 covers 8 bases. After removal of 4 bases from V and 7 bases from J, the junction contained 4 bases not matched to a gene. This CDR3 is built from 13 residues. CDR1 is SGHRS, CDR2 YFSETQ, per germline.

The chain uses TRBV4-1 and TRBJ2-7, with D perhaps matching TRBD2 (6 bases). Trimming cost V 0 bases and J 3 bases, with 15 bases left between them. This CDR3 is 16 amino acids long. The germline gives CDR1 MGHRA, CDR2 YSYEKL. The CDR3 coding sequence is TGCGCCAGCAGCCAAGAAGGTCGGTGGGAGGTCTACGAGCAGTACTTC. This encodes CASSQEGRWEVYEQYF.